This is a list of T cell receptor beta chains from one sample in a study of T cell responses to AZD1222 COVID-19 vaccine. Sequencing used immunoSEQ multiplex PCR; TCRdb keeps in-frame clones, though not all of them. The table records 130,000 to 150,000 clones, 70% to 90% of them present only once. This specimen was peripheral blood, taken on day 0 of MenACWY control vaccination. The receptors were sampled from an adult in good health. The conserved cysteine and the conserved F or W are not part of the CDR3 here.

v_call | cdr3_aa
TRBV3-1/TRBV3-2 | ASRNFDSNSPLH
TRBV5-1 | ASSRDRYTNSPLH
TRBV7-8 | ASSPSGQYYGYT
TRBV23-1 | ASIPGQGRMNTEAF
TRBV30 | AWRKWDRMNTEAF
TRBV6-1 | ASSEESNYGYT
TRBV19 | ASRLIQGGSNQPQH
TRBV29-1 | SVWGNSYEQY
TRBV28 | ASSLASGVSSYEQY
TRBV9 | ASSRRIAVAEQF
TRBV2 | ASSEDRGQIYEQY
TRBV4-1 | ASSQDDGGTEAF
TRBV3-1/TRBV3-2 | ASSDLAGDLHEQF
TRBV6-5 | ASSYSTWGTYGYT
TRBV14 | ASSQGQGLYTGELF
TRBV5-1 | ASSLQGAGLNEKLF
TRBV19 | ASSSLTGGRNQPQH
TRBV5-6 | ASSWGLADNEQF
TRBV24-1 | ATSDLSSGGKNEQF
TRBV19 | ASSIRVEQETQY
TRBV18 | ASSPPIGPGQILSGANVLT
TRBV2 | ASSVSGRRQGRGYT
TRBV18 | ASSPLTGKETQY
TRBV12-3/TRBV12-4 | ASSGRGYT
TRBV7-2 | ASSQNVGGNTIY
TRBV19 | ASSTWTGNQPQH
TRBV2 | ASRPSGARETQY
TRBV3-1/TRBV3-2 | ASSQVAPHEQY
TRBV5-6 | ASSKTGHQGHEQY
TRBV7-9 | ASSLDRGDTQY
TRBV7-3 | ASSREMNTEAF
TRBV28 | ASRDQGSGYT
TRBV11-2 | ASSPPGGQFTGELF
TRBV29-1 | SVSLFTNYGYT
TRBV14 | ASSQGRGFYEQY
TRBV7-9 | ASSLAGGGGQETQY
TRBV2 | ASREGTGSYEQF
TRBV10-3 | AISLGDRGLGQPQH
TRBV4-3 | ASSQERGPSYEQY